The T cell receptor beta chain described here comes from a study of blood T cell repertoires in COVID-19. Study-level information: Samples came from the United States, Italy and Spain, spanning acute and convalescent COVID-19. The cDNA or gDNA used as material had been derived from T cells, B-cell-depleted T cells, or PBMCs.

Original processing methods: Estimation of nucleated cell counts relied on the amplification of reference gene primers. Method: immunoSEQ multiplex PCR; TCRdb's copy keeps in-frame clones and lacks some. V and J calls and clone size follow that table, whereas D and trimming were derived from the DNA. The sample includes 70,000 to 80,000 clones, roughly 80% seen only once; the top ten take roughly 11%. V was shortened by 1 base and J by 7 bases, with 8 bases between the two germline ends. Germline V gene data show CDR1 as LNHDA and CDR2 as SQIVND (reference sequence). The CDR3 runs 13 residues. This chain links TRBV19 with TRBJ1-5; D is unresolved. This clonotype was obtained from a man aged 50-60 years with acute or convalescent COVID-19. The sequencing input was peripheral blood. CDR3 sequence reads: CASSIAGLQPQHF. CDR3 bases: TGTGCCAGTAGTATAGCGGGGTTACAGCCCCAGCATTTT.